The rows below give T cell receptor beta chains drawn from one sample of a study of metastatic and nonmetastatic thyroid tumors. Using MiXCR, TCRdb re-called clones from the PCR reads. The sample carries 6,400 or so clones, about 33% recorded once. Sequencing was done on a sample of adjacent normal tissue. These receptors all stem from a female donor with papillary thyroid cancer or a benign thyroid nodule (not recorded which). Some clones in this sample may be carry-over from other donors' samples. Each CDR3 is given without its conserved first and last residue.

V gene: TRBV20-1; J gene: TRBJ2-7; CDR3 protein: SAPDRAYEQY
V gene: TRBV28; J gene: TRBJ2-3; CDR3 protein: ASSAPSLTDTQY
V gene: TRBV5-1; J gene: TRBJ2-5; CDR3 protein: ASSWGTDQETQY
V gene: TRBV6-1; J gene: TRBJ1-1; CDR3 protein: ASTIGLPVDTEAF
V gene: TRBV6-1; J gene: TRBJ1-3; CDR3 protein: ASSVRGNTIY
V gene: TRBV6-1; J gene: TRBJ2-2; CDR3 protein: ASRLDRSNTGELF
V gene: TRBV6-1; J gene: TRBJ1-5; CDR3 protein: ASSDRKAGDQPQH
V gene: TRBV11-2; J gene: TRBJ1-2; CDR3 protein: ASSLERGLGYYGYT
V gene: TRBV6-7; J gene: TRBJ1-5; CDR3 protein: ASSYGCQPQH
V gene: TRBV20-1; J gene: TRBJ2-7; CDR3 protein: SARRGNKVEQY
V gene: TRBV25-1; J gene: TRBJ1-1; CDR3 protein: ASSVGTEAF
V gene: TRBV19; J gene: TRBJ2-1; CDR3 protein: ASSPAFTYNEQF
V gene: TRBV5-1; J gene: TRBJ2-1; CDR3 protein: ASSLSAGTDEQF
V gene: TRBV20-1; J gene: TRBJ2-7; CDR3 protein: SARFPGYEQY
V gene: TRBV27; J gene: TRBJ1-2; CDR3 protein: ACFPRPRGYGYT
V gene: TRBV6-1; J gene: TRBJ2-3; CDR3 protein: ASTPFLASTDTQY
V gene: TRBV6-5; J gene: TRBJ1-1; CDR3 protein: ASSYGTNVAEAF
V gene: TRBV6-1; J gene: TRBJ1-1; CDR3 protein: ASRRVMNTEAF
V gene: TRBV20-1; J gene: TRBJ2-3; CDR3 protein: SARDKVVSTDTQY
V gene: TRBV11-3; J gene: TRBJ2-2; CDR3 protein: ASSFGLAGAGELF
V gene: TRBV7-3; J gene: TRBJ2-6; CDR3 protein: ASSYTGVSGANVLT
V gene: TRBV6-2/TRBV6-3; J gene: TRBJ2-1; CDR3 protein: ATCSITYYNEQF
V gene: TRBV5-6; J gene: TRBJ1-3; CDR3 protein: ASSRERAGNTIY
V gene: TRBV6-1; J gene: TRBJ2-7; CDR3 protein: ASTPTGGRASYEQY
V gene: TRBV20-1; J gene: TRBJ1-1; CDR3 protein: SARRNRGSGGTEAF
V gene: TRBV20-1; J gene: TRBJ1-5; CDR3 protein: SAFRGPGTAQH
V gene: TRBV27; J gene: TRBJ2-7; CDR3 protein: ASSSPGGREQY
V gene: TRBV11-2; J gene: TRBJ2-2; CDR3 protein: ASSLGRGTNTGELF
V gene: TRBV27; J gene: TRBJ2-3; CDR3 protein: ASSDSGGRSDTQY
V gene: TRBV28; J gene: TRBJ2-1; CDR3 protein: ASNLLRGLEQF